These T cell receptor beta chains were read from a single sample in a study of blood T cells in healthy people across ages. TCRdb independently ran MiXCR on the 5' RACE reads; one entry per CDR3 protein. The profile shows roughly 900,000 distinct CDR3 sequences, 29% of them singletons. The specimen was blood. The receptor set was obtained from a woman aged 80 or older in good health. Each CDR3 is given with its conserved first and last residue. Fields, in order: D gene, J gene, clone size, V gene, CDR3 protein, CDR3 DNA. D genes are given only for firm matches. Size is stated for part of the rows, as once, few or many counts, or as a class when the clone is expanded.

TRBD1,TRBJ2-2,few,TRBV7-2,CASSVTGGAVTGELFF,TGTGCCAGCAGCGTGACAGGGGGCGCGGTCACCGGGGAGCTGTTTTTT
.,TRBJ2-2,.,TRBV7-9,CASSLEGSYANTGELFF,TGTGCCAGCAGCTTGGAGGGAAGTTACGCGAACACCGGGGAGCTGTTTTTT
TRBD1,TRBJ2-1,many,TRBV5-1,CASSLQVGQGRGQFF,TGCGCCAGCAGCTTGCAGGTTGGACAGGGCCGGGGGCAGTTCTTC
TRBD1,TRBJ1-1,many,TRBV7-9,CASSPTVGGEAFF,TGTGCCAGCAGCCCCACAGTAGGGGGCGAGGCTTTCTTT
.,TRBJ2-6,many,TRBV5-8,CASSPDWISGANVLTF,TGTGCCAGCAGCCCTGACTGGATCTCTGGGGCCAACGTCCTGACTTTC
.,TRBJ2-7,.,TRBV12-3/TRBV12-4,CASSLGPSAYEQYF,TGTGCCAGCAGTTTAGGCCCCTCCGCCTACGAGCAGTACTTC
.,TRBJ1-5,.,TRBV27,CASRMAGTNNQPQHF,TGTGCCAGCAGGATGGCCGGGACAAATAATCAGCCCCAGCATTTT
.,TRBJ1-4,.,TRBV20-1,CSASVWRGNDEKLFF,TGCAGTGCTAGTGTCTGGAGGGGCAATGACGAAAAACTGTTTTTT
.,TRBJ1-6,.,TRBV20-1,CSAPQAQGRDSPLHF,TGCAGTGCTCCACAGGCCCAAGGCAGGGATTCACCCCTCCACTTT
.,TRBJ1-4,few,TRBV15,CATSRDFELVGEKLFF,TGTGCCACCAGCAGAGATTTCGAGTTAGTAGGGGAAAAACTGTTTTTT
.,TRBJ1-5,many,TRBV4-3,CASSQAQGGMPQHF,TGCGCCAGCAGCCAAGCCCAAGGTGGGATGCCCCAGCATTTT
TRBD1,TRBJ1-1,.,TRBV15,CATSSGTGGTEAFF,TGTGCCACCAGCTCAGGGACAGGGGGCACGGAAGCTTTCTTT
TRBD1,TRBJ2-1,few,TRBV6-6,CASSYSGDRGGNEQFF,TGTGCCAGCAGTTACTCGGGGGACAGGGGGGGCAATGAGCAGTTCTTC
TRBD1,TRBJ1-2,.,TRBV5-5,CASSTAGGHNNYGYTF,TGTGCCAGCAGCACCGCAGGGGGCCACAATAACTATGGCTACACCTTC
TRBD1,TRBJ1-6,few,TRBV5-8,CASTPFVGQGAPRYNSPLHF,TGTGCCAGCACCCCTTTTGTGGGACAGGGGGCCCCGAGGTATAATTCACCCCTCCACTTT
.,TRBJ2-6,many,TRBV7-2,CASRGDSGANVLTF,TGTGCCAGCAGGGGAGATTCTGGGGCCAACGTCCTGACTTTC
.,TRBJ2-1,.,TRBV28,CASSNPGAYNEQFF,TGTGCCAGCAGTAACCCGGGGGCCTACAATGAGCAGTTCTTC
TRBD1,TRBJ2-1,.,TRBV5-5,CASSRAGTDSHYDEQFF,TGTGCCAGCAGCCGGGCCGGGACAGACAGCCACTACGATGAGCAGTTCTTC
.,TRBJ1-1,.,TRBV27,CASASGGIEAFF,TGTGCCAGCGCCTCGGGGGGAATTGAAGCTTTCTTT